The 25 T cell receptor beta chains below were found in one sample sequenced in a study of T cell repertoires in cytomegalovirus infection. One entry per CDR3 protein results from TCRdb running MiXCR on the reads. The repertoire holds hundreds of thousands of distinct CDR3 sequences, with about 42% as singletons. Their cognate antigens are unknown. This material consisted of cultured PBMCs, taken from culture after CMV antigen stimulation. The source is a human donor in good health (CMV status not recorded). Some clones in this sample may be carry-over from other donors' samples.

CDR3: CASSTGQGNEQYF. The CDR3 DNA is TGTGCCAGTAGTACCGGACAGGGCAACGAGCAGTACTTC. The V gene is TRBV19, the J gene TRBJ2-7, with 8 bases that match TRBD1. This CDR3 comprises 13 residues. Trimming removed 4 bases from V and 5 bases from J; junction bases left unmatched: 4. Germline V CDR1 and CDR2: LNHDA, SQIVND (reference sequence).

The V call is TRBV6-1, the J call TRBJ2-1; 9 nucleotides align to TRBD2. The CDR3 is 16 residues long. The V segment lost 1 base and the J segment 6 bases; nucleotides outside the gene matches: 7. CDR1 and CDR2 (germline): MNHNS, SASEGT. CDR3 region: CASSEGSGRFFNEQFF. In nucleotides, the CDR3 is TGTGCCAGCAGTGAAGGGAGCGGGAGGTTTTTCAATGAGCAGTTCTTC.

The count of this clonotype is one. The genes are TRBV6-2 or TRBV6-3 and TRBJ2-5, with 11 positions matching TRBD1. The ends lost 4 bases at V and 5 bases at J; junction bases unmatched: 9. From germline, CDR1 is MNHEY and CDR2 SVGEGT. The CDR3 length is 16 residues. CDR3 loop: CASSSPGTGGTETQYF. For the CDR3, the DNA is TGTGCCAGCAGTTCTCCGGGGACAGGGGGGACGGAGACCCAGTACTTC.

The chain joins TRBV7-6 to TRBJ1-6; D unresolved. The CDR3 extends over 14 amino acids. Trimming left V 1 base short and J 8 bases short, with 9 bases between. Germline V gives CDR1 SGHVS, CDR2 FNYEAQ. The CDR3 sequence: CASSLEGSDSPLHF. The CDR3 DNA reads as TGTGCCAGCAGCTTAGAGGGTTCGGATTCACCCCTCCACTTT.

This clonotype was counted only a few times. The chain is built from TRBV12-3 or TRBV12-4 and TRBJ2-2, with D unresolved. The CDR3 has 12 amino acids. Deletions cut 7 bases from V and 6 bases from J, with 9 bases between. This CDR3 reads CASTYGAGELFF. DNA of the CDR3: TGTGCCAGCACCTATGGGGCCGGGGAGCTGTTTTTT.

This sequence joins TRBV4-1 and TRBJ2-1; 8 bases map to TRBD2. CDR1 and CDR2 from the germline V gene are MGHRA and YSYEKL. CDR3 size: 16 residues. V was clipped by 0 bases and J by 1 base; unmatched bases: 2. The CDR3 coding sequence is TGCGCCAGCAGCCAAGAGGCTAGCGGGTCCTACAATGAGCAGTTCTTC. Its translation: CASSQEASGSYNEQFF.

This chain uses TRBV20-1 with TRBJ2-7; D may match TRBD1 or TRBD2 (5 bases each). Trimming took off 4 bases at V and 3 bases at J, with 16 bases between the two ends. The CDR3 runs 14 residues. The germline V gene encodes CDR1 DFQATT and CDR2 SNEGSKA (reference sequence). The CDR3 DNA sequence: TGCAGTGCTACACGGGACGGACCTAACTACGAGCAGTACTTC. Translation gives CSATRDGPNYEQYF.

This clonotype was counted between two and nine times. The chain combines TRBV12-3 or TRBV12-4 with TRBJ2-5; D ambiguous. The CDR3 consists of 10 residues. The germline V and J ends were trimmed by 6 bases and 8 bases, with 7 bases remaining between them. Here the CDR3 reads CASSTPTQYF. As DNA, the CDR3 is TGTGCCAGCAGCACACCTACCCAGTACTTC.

This clonotype was counted between two and nine times. The V call is TRBV6-6, the J call TRBJ1-5; D perhaps matches TRBD1 (5 bases). Germline V gene data show CDR1 as MNHNY and CDR2 as SVGAGI (reference sequence). CDR3 length: 13 amino acids. The V end was cut by 6 bases, the J end by 7 bases, with 13 bases between. CDR3 protein: CASSNQGSQPQHF. CDR3 nucleotides: TGTGCCAGCAGCAACCAGGGTTCCCAGCCCCAGCATTTT.

This chain uses TRBV29-1 with TRBJ2-1; D tentatively reads TRBD1 or TRBD2 (6 bases each). The CDR3 spans 13 residues. The V and J ends lost 7 bases and 5 bases respectively, with 15 bases between them. Per germline, CDR1 SQVTM and CDR2 ANQGSEA. The CDR3 loop is CSGGGGNHNEQFF. CDR3 bases: TGCAGCGGTGGAGGGGGGAACCACAATGAGCAGTTCTTC.

The chain links TRBV6-1 to TRBJ1-5; D call uncertain. This CDR3 contains 14 residues. V was trimmed by 1 base and J by 4 bases, leaving 8 bases between them. Looked up from germline, CDR1 is MNHNS and CDR2 is SASEGT. The CDR3 is CASSEGQINQPQHF. The CDR3 nucleotides read TGTGCCAGCAGTGAAGGGCAGATAAATCAGCCCCAGCATTTT.

The chain is built from TRBV6-1 and TRBJ2-7; 8 positions agree with TRBD1. From germline, CDR1 is MNHNS and CDR2 SASEGT. This CDR3 contains 13 residues. V lost 5 bases, J lost 3 bases, and 3 bases stayed unmatched. The DNA of the CDR3 is TGTGCCAGCAGTTTGGACAGGGTCTACGAGCAGTACTTC. This codes for CASSLDRVYEQYF.

The gene calls are TRBV20-1 and TRBJ2-7; D is possibly TRBD2 (6 bases). Germline values: CDR1 DFQATT, CDR2 SNEGSKA (reference sequence). CDR3 length equals 14 residues. Trimming removed 2 bases from V and 3 bases from J, with 14 bases in between. The CDR3 reads CSARFPGSIYEQYF. CDR3 bases: TGCAGTGCTAGATTCCCCGGGAGTATCTACGAGCAGTACTTC.

V usage is TRBV7-2 and J usage is TRBJ2-7; tentative D call: TRBD1 (6 bases). V was cut by 5 bases and J by 0 bases, with 8 bases left in between. CDR1 and CDR2 from the germline V gene are SGHTA and FQGNSA. The CDR3 is 13 amino acids. The CDR3 sequence is CASSHRDSYEQYF. The DNA for the CDR3 is TGTGCCAGCAGCCACAGGGACTCCTACGAGCAGTACTTC.

The V call is TRBV6-2 or TRBV6-3, the J call TRBJ2-3; D is ambiguous. The CDR3 sequence is 11 residues long. Per germline, CDR1 MNHEY and CDR2 SVGEGT. Trimming took off 3 bases at V and 6 bases at J, with 4 bases between the two ends. For the CDR3, the DNA is TGTGCCAGCAGTTATGGGGATACGCAGTATTTT. Its protein is CASSYGDTQYF.

This clonotype was found a few times. The J gene is TRBJ1-4, the V gene TRBV7-8; D gene ambiguous. CDR1 and CDR2 from the germline V gene are SGHVS and FQNEAQ. V lost 1 base to trimming and J lost 9 bases, with 9 bases between them. The CDR3 loop spans 13 amino acids. CDR3 sequence (DNA): TGTGCCAGCAGCTTAGTACCGGGCCAAAAACTGTTTTTT. Translating gives CASSLVPGQKLFF.

This chain joins TRBV6-6 and TRBJ1-6; D gene ambiguous. Germline CDR1 MNHNY, CDR2 SVGAGI (reference sequence). V lost 2 bases and J 0 bases, leaving 14 bases between the germline ends. The CDR3 extends over 18 amino acids. CDR3 coding DNA: TGTGCCAGCAGTTACGGTCCGTTAGATAGCTCCTATAATTCACCCCTCCACTTT. Translation gives CASSYGPLDSSYNSPLHF.

V and J are TRBV19 and TRBJ2-1; the match to TRBD2 covers 7 bases. Losses at the gene ends were 9 bases for V and 0 bases for J; bases not matched to a gene: 8. The CDR3 length is 15 residues. Germline V gives CDR1 LNHDA, CDR2 SQIVND (reference sequence). The CDR3, as DNA: TGTGCCAGCCAGCGGGACTGGAGCTCCTACAATGAGCAGTTCTTC. It translates to CASQRDWSSYNEQFF. Combining the CDR3 with reference TRBV19 and TRBJ2-1 gives the whole variable domain DGGITQSPKYLFRKEGQNVTLSCEQNLNHDAMYWYRQDPGQGLRLIYYSQIVNDFQKGDIAEGYSVSREKKESFPLTVTSAQKNPTAFYLCASQRDWSSYNEQFFGPGTRLTVL.

The rearrangement uses TRBV3-1 and TRBJ1-4; D is unclear. The germline V gene has CDR1 LGHDT and CDR2 YNNKEL (reference sequence). This CDR3 comprises 11 residues. The V and J ends lost 3 bases and 10 bases respectively, with 6 bases between them. The DNA for the CDR3 is TGTGCCAGCAGCCAGATGGGAAAACTGTTTTTT. It codes for CASSQMGKLFF.

The CDR3 loop reads CASSQVGGRDRVPSPLHF. CDR3 nucleotides: TGCGCCAGCAGCCAAGTGGGGGGGCGGGACAGAGTTCCTTCACCCCTCCACTTT. This chain joins TRBV4-1 and TRBJ1-6; 7 bases are a match to TRBD1. This CDR3 comprises 18 residues. From germline, CDR1 is MGHRA and CDR2 YSYEKL. The ends lost 1 base at V and 9 bases at J; junction bases unmatched: 15.

This clonotype has just a few counts. The chain employs TRBV12-3 or TRBV12-4 and TRBJ1-2, with 8 bases fitting TRBD1. Unmatched junction bases numbered 8, after V lost 5 bases and J lost 6 bases. This CDR3 has 14 amino acids. The CDR3 is CASSPSRDRNGYTF. For the CDR3, the DNA is TGTGCCAGCAGTCCGTCCCGGGACAGGAATGGCTACACCTTC.

The sample holds a few counts of this clonotype. The V gene is TRBV5-6, the J gene TRBJ1-5; D not certain. The germline V gene has CDR1 SGHDT and CDR2 YYEEEE. CDR3 size: 16 residues. V lost 1 base and J lost 2, with 13 bases in between. The CDR3 loop reads CASSLRAPGGNQPQHF. Here the CDR3 DNA reads TGTGCCAGCAGCTTGAGGGCCCCCGGAGGCAATCAGCCCCAGCATTTT.

The J gene is TRBJ2-6, the V gene TRBV7-9; D is undetermined. This CDR3 spans 16 amino acids. Germline CDR1 reads SEHNR; CDR2 reads FQNEAQ (reference sequence). Trimming shortened V by 1 base and J by 0 bases, and 7 bases separated the two germline ends. In DNA, the CDR3 is TGTGCCAGCAGCTTAGGCCAGGCCTCTGGGGCCAACGTCCTGACTTTC. This codes for CASSLGQASGANVLTF.

This chain connects TRBV11-2 to TRBJ2-1, with 9 bases lining up with TRBD2. Germline V gene data show CDR1 as SGHAT and CDR2 as FQNNGV. This CDR3 has 18 amino acids. V gave up 2 bases and J gave up 4 bases; unmatched junction bases: 12. Here the CDR3 DNA reads TGTGCCAGCAGCTTACGTGTTATAGCGGGGGCCATTTACAATGAGCAGTTCTTC. Translating it yields CASSLRVIAGAIYNEQFF. Supplemented by reference TRBV11-2 and TRBJ2-1, the full variable domain reads EAGVAQSPRYKIIEKRQSVAFWCNPISGHATLYWYQQILGQGPKLLIQFQNNGVVDDSQLPKDRFSAERLKGVDSTLKIQPAKLEDSAVYLCASSLRVIAGAIYNEQFFGPGTRLTVL.

The J gene is TRBJ1-2, the V gene TRBV5-6, with D unresolved. CDR1 is SGHDT, CDR2 YYEEEE, per germline. Trimming took off 0 bases at V and 4 bases at J, with 16 bases between the two ends. The CDR3 spans 16 residues. In nucleotides, the CDR3 is TGTGCCAGCAGCTTGGGCGCCGCTAATACTTTCTATGGCTACACCTTC. This encodes CASSLGAANTFYGYTF.